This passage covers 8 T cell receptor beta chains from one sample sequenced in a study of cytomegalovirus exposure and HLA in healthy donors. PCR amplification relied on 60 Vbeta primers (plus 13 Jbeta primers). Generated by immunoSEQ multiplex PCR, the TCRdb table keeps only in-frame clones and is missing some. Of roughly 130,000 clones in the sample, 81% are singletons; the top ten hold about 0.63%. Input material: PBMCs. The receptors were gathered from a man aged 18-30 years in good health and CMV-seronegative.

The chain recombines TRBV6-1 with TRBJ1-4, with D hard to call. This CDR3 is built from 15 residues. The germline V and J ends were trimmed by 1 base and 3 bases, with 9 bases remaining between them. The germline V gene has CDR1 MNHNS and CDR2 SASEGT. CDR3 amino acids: CASSEGWASNEKLFF. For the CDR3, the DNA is TGTGCCAGCAGTGAAGGTTGGGCTTCTAATGAAAAACTGTTTTTT.

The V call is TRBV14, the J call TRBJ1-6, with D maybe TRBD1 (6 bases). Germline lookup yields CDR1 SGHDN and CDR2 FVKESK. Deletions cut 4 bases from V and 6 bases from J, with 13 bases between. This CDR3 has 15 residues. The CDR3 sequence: CASSLQTGRNSPLHF. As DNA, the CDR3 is TGTGCCAGCAGCCTCCAGACAGGCCGTAATTCACCCCTCCACTTT.

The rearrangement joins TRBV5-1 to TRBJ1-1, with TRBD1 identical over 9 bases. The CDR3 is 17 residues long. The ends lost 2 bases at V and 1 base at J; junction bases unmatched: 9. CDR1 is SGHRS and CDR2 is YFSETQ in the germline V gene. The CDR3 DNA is TGCGCCAGCAGCTTAGGCCCACGACAGGGGGGGAACACTGAAGCTTTCTTT. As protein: CASSLGPRQGGNTEAFF.

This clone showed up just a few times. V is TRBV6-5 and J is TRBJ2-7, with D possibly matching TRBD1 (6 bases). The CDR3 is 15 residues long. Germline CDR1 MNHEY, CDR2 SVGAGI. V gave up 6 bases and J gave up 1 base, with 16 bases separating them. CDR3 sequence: CASSLGQGSSYEQYF. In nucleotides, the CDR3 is TGTGCCAGCAGCCTCGGGCAGGGGTCTTCCTACGAGCAGTACTTC.

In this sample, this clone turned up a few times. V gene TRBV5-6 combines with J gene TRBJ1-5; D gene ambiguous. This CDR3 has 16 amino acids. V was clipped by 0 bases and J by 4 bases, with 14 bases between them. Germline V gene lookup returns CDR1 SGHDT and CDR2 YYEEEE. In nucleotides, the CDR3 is TGTGCCAGCAGCTTGGCAGTAGGAGGGTGGAATCAGCCCCAGCATTTT. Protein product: CASSLAVGGWNQPQHF.

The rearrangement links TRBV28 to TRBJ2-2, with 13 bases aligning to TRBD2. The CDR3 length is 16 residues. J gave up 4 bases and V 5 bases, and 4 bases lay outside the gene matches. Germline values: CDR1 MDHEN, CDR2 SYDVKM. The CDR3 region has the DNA TGTGCCAGCAGTCTCACTAGCGGGGGGGCCACCGGGGAGCTGTTTTTT. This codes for CASSLTSGGATGELFF.

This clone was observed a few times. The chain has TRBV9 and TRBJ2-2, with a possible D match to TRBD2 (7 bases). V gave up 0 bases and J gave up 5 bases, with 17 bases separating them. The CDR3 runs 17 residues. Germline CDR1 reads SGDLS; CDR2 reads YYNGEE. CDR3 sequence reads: CASSVGGGGRSTGELFF. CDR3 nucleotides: TGTGCCAGCAGCGTAGGGGGCGGGGGCAGGAGTACCGGGGAGCTGTTTTTT. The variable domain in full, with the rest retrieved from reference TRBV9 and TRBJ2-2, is DSGVTQTPKHLITATGQRVTLRCSPRSGDLSVYWYQQSLDQGLQFLIQYYNGEERAKGNILERFSAQQFPDLHSELNLSSLELGDSALYFCASSVGGGGRSTGELFFGEGSRLTVL.

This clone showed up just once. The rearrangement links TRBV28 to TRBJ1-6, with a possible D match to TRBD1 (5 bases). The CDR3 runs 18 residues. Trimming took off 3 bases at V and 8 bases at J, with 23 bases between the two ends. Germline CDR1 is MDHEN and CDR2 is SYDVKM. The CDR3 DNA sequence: TGTGCCAGCAGTTTTTCGTTTCTGGGGCTCCAGGAACATTCACCCCTCCACTTT. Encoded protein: CASSFSFLGLQEHSPLHF.